This T cell receptor (beta chain) was found in a study of cytotoxic CD8 clonotypes in ibrutinib-treated CLL. Extraction of approximately 2 micrograms of genomic DNA from cryopreserved PBMCs supplied material for TCR beta libraries. General observations from the study: Once treatment began, public clonotypes, which were uncommon, contracted or stayed stable.

The planned depth of sequencing spanned 1 in 200,000 to 1 in 1 million T cells. The data were produced by immunoSEQ multiplex PCR, yet TCRdb's version contains in-frame clones alone and is incomplete. The sample has 30,000 or so clones; about 80% are singletons. This clone has a single count. The antigen is not known. The sample in question was PBMCs, obtained after 36 months of ibrutinib treatment. The clonotype was recovered from a human donor with chronic lymphocytic leukemia.

CDR3 DNA: TGTGCTAGTGGTACCGGGGGGGGCCAAGAGACCCAGTACTTC. Translation: CASGTGGGQETQYF. V and J are TRBV12-5 and TRBJ2-5; 8 bases line up with TRBD2. Germline CDR1 and CDR2: LGHNT and FRNRAP. Trimming removed 5 bases from V and 1 base from J; junction bases left unmatched: 3. CDR3 size: 14 residues.